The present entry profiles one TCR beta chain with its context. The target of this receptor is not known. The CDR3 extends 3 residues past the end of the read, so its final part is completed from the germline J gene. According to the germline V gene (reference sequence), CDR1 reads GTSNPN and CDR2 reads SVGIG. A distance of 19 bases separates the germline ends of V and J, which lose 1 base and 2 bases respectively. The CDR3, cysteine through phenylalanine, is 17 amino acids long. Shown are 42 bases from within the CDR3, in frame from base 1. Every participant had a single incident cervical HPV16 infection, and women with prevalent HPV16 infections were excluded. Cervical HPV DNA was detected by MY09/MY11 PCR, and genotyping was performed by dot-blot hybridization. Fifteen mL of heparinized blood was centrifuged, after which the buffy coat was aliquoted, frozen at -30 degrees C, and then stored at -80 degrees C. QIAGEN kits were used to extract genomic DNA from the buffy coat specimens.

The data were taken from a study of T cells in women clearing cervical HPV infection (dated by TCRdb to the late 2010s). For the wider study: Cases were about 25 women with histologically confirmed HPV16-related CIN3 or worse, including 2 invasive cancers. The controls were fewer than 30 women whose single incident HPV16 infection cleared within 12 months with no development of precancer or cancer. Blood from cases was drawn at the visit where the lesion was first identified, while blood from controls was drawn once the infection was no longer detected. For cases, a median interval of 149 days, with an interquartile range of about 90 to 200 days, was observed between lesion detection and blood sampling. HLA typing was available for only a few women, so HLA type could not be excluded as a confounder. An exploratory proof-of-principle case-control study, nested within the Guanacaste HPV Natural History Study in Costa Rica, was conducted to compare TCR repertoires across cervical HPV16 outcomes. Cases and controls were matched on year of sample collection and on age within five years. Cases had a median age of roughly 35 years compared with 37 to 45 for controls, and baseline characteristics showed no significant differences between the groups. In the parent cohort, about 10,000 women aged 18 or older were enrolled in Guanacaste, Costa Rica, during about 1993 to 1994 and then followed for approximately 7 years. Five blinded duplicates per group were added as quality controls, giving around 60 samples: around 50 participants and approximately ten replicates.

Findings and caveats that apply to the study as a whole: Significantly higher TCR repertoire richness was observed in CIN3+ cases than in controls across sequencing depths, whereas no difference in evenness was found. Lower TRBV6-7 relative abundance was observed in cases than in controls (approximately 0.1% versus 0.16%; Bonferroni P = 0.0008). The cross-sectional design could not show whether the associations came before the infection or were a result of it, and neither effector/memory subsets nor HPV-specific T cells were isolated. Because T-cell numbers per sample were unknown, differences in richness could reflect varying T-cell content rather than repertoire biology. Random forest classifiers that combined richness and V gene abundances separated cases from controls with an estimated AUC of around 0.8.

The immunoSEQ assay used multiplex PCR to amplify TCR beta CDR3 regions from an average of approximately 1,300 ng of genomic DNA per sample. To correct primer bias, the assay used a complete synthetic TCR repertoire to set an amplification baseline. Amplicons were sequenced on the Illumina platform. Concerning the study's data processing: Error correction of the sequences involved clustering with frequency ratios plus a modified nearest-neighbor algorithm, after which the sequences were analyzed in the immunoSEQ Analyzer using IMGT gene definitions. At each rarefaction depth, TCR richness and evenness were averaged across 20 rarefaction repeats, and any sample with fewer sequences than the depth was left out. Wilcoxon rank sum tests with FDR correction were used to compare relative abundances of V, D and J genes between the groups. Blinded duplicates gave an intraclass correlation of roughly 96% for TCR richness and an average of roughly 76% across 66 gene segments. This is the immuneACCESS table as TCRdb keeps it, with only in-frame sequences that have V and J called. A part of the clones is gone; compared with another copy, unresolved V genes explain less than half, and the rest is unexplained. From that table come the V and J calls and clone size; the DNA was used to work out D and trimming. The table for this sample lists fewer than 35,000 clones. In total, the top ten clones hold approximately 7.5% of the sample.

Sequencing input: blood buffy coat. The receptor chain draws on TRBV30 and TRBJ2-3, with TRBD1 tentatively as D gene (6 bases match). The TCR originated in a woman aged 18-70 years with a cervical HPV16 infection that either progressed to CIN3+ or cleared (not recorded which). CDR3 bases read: TGTGCCTGGAGTGCATTCAACAGGGAAGATCCCACAGATACG. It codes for CAWSAFNREDPTDT. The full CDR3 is CAWSAFNREDPTDTQYF.